Shown below are 7 T cell receptor beta chains from a single sample sequenced in a study of post-analysis software for immune sequencing data. Unique molecular identifiers were present in the TCR beta cDNA libraries. Each CDR3 protein is one row after TCRdb ran MiXCR on the PCR reads. The repertoire includes fewer than 850,000 distinct CDR3 sequences, around 46% of them detected once, and roughly 4.4% sits in the top ten. For these receptors, no antigen is known. General observations from the study: Roughly five TRBV segments were significantly more frequent in patients than in controls. TRBV5-6, TRBV5-1 and TRBV20-1 were among these segments.

Sequenced sample: blood. Every receptor here comes from a girl between 10 and 17 years old with multiple sclerosis.

The chain employs TRBV30 and TRBJ2-7, with TRBD2 matching over 8 bases. The junction had 8 bases not matched to a gene; V was cut back by 5 bases and J by 5 bases. This CDR3 has 13 residues. Germline CDR1 is GTSNPN and CDR2 is SVGIG (reference sequence). The DNA for the CDR3 is TGTGCCTGGGGGATTCTAGCGGGCGACGAGCAGTACTTC. Translation gives CAWGILAGDEQYF. Looking up the rest from reference TRBV30 and TRBJ2-7 gives the full variable domain: SQTIHQWPATLVQPVGSPLSLECTVEGTSNPNLYWYRQAAGRGLQLLFYSVGIGQISSEVPQNLSASRPQDRQFILSSKKLLLSDSGFYLCAWGILAGDEQYFGPGTRLTVT.

This clonotype turned up a few times. J is TRBJ1-1 and V is TRBV7-2; the match to TRBD1 covers 7 bases. Trimming took 8 bases from V and 4 from J; bases not matched to a gene: 7. Germline-derived CDR1 and CDR2 are SGHTA and FQGNSA. The CDR3 sequence is 13 residues long. The CDR3 spells CASGAQGITEAFF. CDR3 coding DNA: TGTGCCAGCGGGGCACAGGGGATCACTGAAGCTTTCTTT.

The rearrangement uses TRBV20-1 and TRBJ2-1; tentative D call: TRBD2 (6 bases). The CDR3 covers 12 residues. Trimming took 6 bases from V and 8 from J, leaving 14 bases between them. Looked up from germline, CDR1 is DFQATT and CDR2 is SNEGSKA (reference sequence). CDR3 nucleotide sequence: TGCAGTGCCCCCGGGAGTATCGATGAGCAGTTCTTC. This gives the protein CSAPGSIDEQFF.

The genes are TRBV27 and TRBJ1-1; possible D gene TRBD1, 5 bases. The ends were cut back, 5 bases at V and 2 bases at J, with 15 bases in the middle. From germline, CDR1 is MNHEY and CDR2 SMNVEV (reference sequence). The CDR3 loop spans 15 amino acids. The CDR3 DNA follows: TGTGCCAGCAGTCCCCGACAGATACTAAACACTGAAGCTTTCTTT. The encoded protein is CASSPRQILNTEAFF.

As regards this clonotype: A much larger clonotype is one base distant, so this may be a read error. The chain couples TRBV2 to TRBJ2-1, with 10 bases aligning to TRBD2. The germline V gene has CDR1 SNHLY and CDR2 FYNNEI. CDR3 length: 15 amino acids. After removal of 6 bases from V and 4 bases from J, the junction contained 6 bases not matched to a gene. The DNA of the CDR3 is TGTGCCAGCAGCTCCGGGACTAGCGAATACAATGAGCAGTTCTTC. It specifies CASSSGTSEYNEQFF.

V is TRBV3-1 and J is TRBJ2-6; D is undetermined. CDR3 length: 18 residues. V lost 1 base to trimming and J lost 4 bases, with 17 bases between them. Germline V gives CDR1 LGHDT, CDR2 YNNKEL (reference sequence). As DNA, the CDR3 is TGTGCCAGCAGCCAAGGACCTTTTGGGGATTCCGGGGCCAACGTCCTGACTTTC. This gives the protein CASSQGPFGDSGANVLTF.

The chain is built from TRBV12-3 or TRBV12-4 and TRBJ2-3; D remains ambiguous. The CDR3 loop spans 12 amino acids. V lost 2 bases, J lost 6 bases, and 6 bases lay in between. CDR3 sequence: CASSLWPDTQYF. CDR3 nucleotide sequence: TGTGCCAGCAGTTTATGGCCGGATACGCAGTATTTT.